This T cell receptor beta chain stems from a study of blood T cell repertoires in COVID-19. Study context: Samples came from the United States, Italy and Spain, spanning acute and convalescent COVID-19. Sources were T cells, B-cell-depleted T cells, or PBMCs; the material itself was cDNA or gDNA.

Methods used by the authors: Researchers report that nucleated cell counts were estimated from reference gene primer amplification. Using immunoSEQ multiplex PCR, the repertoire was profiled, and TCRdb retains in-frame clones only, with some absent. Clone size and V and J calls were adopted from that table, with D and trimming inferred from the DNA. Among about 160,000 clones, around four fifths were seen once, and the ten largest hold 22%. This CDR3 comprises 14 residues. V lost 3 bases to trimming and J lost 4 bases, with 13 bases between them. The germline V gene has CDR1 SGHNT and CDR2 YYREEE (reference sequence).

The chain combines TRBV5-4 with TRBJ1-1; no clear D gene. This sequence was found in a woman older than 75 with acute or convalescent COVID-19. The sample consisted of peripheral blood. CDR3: CASSSQVTTTEAFF. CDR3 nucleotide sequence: TGTGCCAGCAGCTCGCAGGTAACGACCACTGAAGCTTTCTTT.